The T cell receptor (beta chain) under discussion was sequenced for a study of CD8+CD57+ T cells in acquired aplastic anemia. Study information: Sorted CD4+ and CD8+ cells yielded DNA averaging approximately 3 ug. CD4+ reads averaged around 9.9 million in healthy donors. Points from the study as a whole: The number of CD8+ CDR3 sequences shared by patients and controls was about 30. Patients did not significantly differ from controls in CD8+ Simpson's diversity.

Genomic DNA was employed as the template in profiling TCR beta VDJ and CDR3. TCRdb processed the reads anew with MiXCR; each CDR3 protein has one entry. This sample yields over 150,000 distinct CDR3 sequences, of which around 40% are seen a single time; approximately 1% belongs to the top ten. This clonotype turned up a few times. What it binds is not known. Trimming stripped 6 bases from V and 3 bases from J, with 12 bases between. CDR3 length: 13 amino acids. Germline V gene data show CDR1 as MDHEN and CDR2 as SYDVKM. This clonotype was obtained from a human donor in good health. The specimen was sorted CD4+, CD8+, or CD8+CD57+ T cells (not recorded which) from PBMCs. The gene calls are TRBV28 and TRBJ2-7, with a possible D match to TRBD1 (5 bases). Written as DNA, the CDR3 is TGTGCCAGCAGCCAAAATCAGGGCTACGAGCAGTACTTC. Translating it yields CASSQNQGYEQYF.